Listed here are 20 T cell receptor beta chains from one sample, sequenced in a study of patients and donors after allogeneic stem cell transplantation. TCRdb passed the RT-PCR reads through MiXCR, listing each CDR3 protein once. The sample carries about a million distinct CDR3 sequences, approximately 18% recorded once. The sample was blood, either unsorted or a sorted T cell fraction (not recorded which). The origin of the receptors is a human donor who was either an allogeneic HSCT recipient or a stem cell or donor lymphocyte infusion donor (not recorded which). It is not recorded whose cells these are; they may come from a transplant donor.

In this sample, this clonotype turned up many times. V gene TRBV3-1 combines with J gene TRBJ1-2; TRBD1 is a possible D gene (5 bases). The CDR3 covers 13 residues. The germline V gene has CDR1 LGHDT and CDR2 YNNKEL (reference sequence). Trimming took off 1 base at V and 2 bases at J, with 5 bases between the two ends. DNA of the CDR3: TGTGCCAGCAGCCAAGGACAGAACTATGGCTACACCTTC. Amino acids: CASSQGQNYGYTF.

The chain recombines TRBV7-2 with TRBJ2-1, with a tentative D call TRBD2 (7 bases). CDR3 length: 16 residues. CDR1 is SGHTA and CDR2 is FQGNSA in the germline V gene. Between the trimmed V and J ends, which lost 5 bases and 6 bases, there was a span of 20 bases. The CDR3 loop is CASSPQAGGPFNEQFF. The CDR3 DNA is TGTGCCAGCAGCCCCCAGGCCGGGGGGCCTTTCAATGAGCAGTTCTTC.

The chain links TRBV11-2 to TRBJ2-3, with TRBD2 identical over 7 bases. V lost 0 bases to trimming and J lost 0 bases; unmatched junction nucleotides: 0. Germline CDR1 and CDR2: SGHAT and FQNNGV. CDR3 length: 15 residues. DNA for the CDR3: TGTGCCAGCAGCTTAGAACTAGCGAGCACAGATACGCAGTATTTT. As protein: CASSLELASTDTQYF.

The chain has TRBV4-1 and TRBJ2-1; tentative D call: TRBD1 (6 bases). Germline V lookup: CDR1 MGHRA, CDR2 YSYEKL. The CDR3 covers 14 residues. Trimming shortened V by 3 bases and J by 8 bases, and 14 bases separated the two germline ends. For the CDR3, the DNA is TGCGCCAGCAGCCAGAGACAGGCGATCGATGAGCAGTTCTTC. Amino acids: CASSQRQAIDEQFF.

This chain joins TRBV20-1 and TRBJ2-7, with 8 bases identical to TRBD2. This CDR3 has 14 residues. The germline V gene encodes CDR1 DFQATT and CDR2 SNEGSKA (reference sequence). Unmatched junction bases numbered 6, after V lost 5 bases and J lost 0 bases. CDR3 sequence reads: CSASSRGASYEQYF. The CDR3 nucleotides are TGCAGTGCTTCCTCGCGGGGGGCCTCCTACGAGCAGTACTTC.

The rearrangement joins TRBV7-9 to TRBJ1-1; D is uncertain. Between the trimmed V and J ends, which lost 4 bases and 0 bases, there was a span of 12 bases. The CDR3 runs to 15 residues. CDR1 SEHNR and CDR2 FQNEAQ come from the germline V gene (reference sequence). CDR3 sequence reads: CASSSAGPLNTEAFF. The CDR3 region has the DNA TGTGCCAGCAGCTCCGCCGGGCCCTTGAACACTGAAGCTTTCTTT.

The chain recombines TRBV7-8 with TRBJ2-3; 12 bases are a match to TRBD2. The CDR3 totals 16 residues. Germline CDR1 SGHVS, CDR2 FQNEAQ. V lost 1 base to trimming and J lost 3 bases; unmatched junction nucleotides: 2. The DNA of the CDR3 is TGTGCCAGCAGCTTAGACGGACTAGCGGGGACAGATACGCAGTATTTT. It encodes CASSLDGLAGTDTQYF.

This clonotype was observed a handful of times. V and J are TRBV27 and TRBJ2-3; perhaps TRBD2 as D (5 bases). The CDR3 covers 15 residues. Germline-derived CDR1 and CDR2 are MNHEY and SMNVEV (reference sequence). Deletions cut 3 bases from V and 1 base from J, with 11 bases between. CDR3 loop: CASSFQDSRTDTQYF. The DNA of the CDR3 is TGTGCCAGCAGTTTCCAGGACTCACGCACAGATACGCAGTATTTT.

The J gene is TRBJ1-2, the V gene TRBV3-1; D is perhaps TRBD1 (5 bases). CDR3 length: 18 amino acids. Per the germline V gene, CDR1 is LGHDT and CDR2 is YNNKEL (reference sequence). V gave up 1 base and J gave up 0 bases, with 18 bases separating them. In nucleotides, the CDR3 is TGTGCCAGCAGCCAAGTCTGGCAGGGAGAAGTGGCTAACTATGGCTACACCTTC. This translates into CASSQVWQGEVANYGYTF.

This clonotype was picked up a small number of times. This chain uses TRBV12-3 or TRBV12-4 with TRBJ2-5; TRBD1 aligns across 9 bases. This CDR3 is 17 amino acids long. V lost 6 bases and J lost 0; bases outside the gene matches: 11. DNA of the CDR3: TGTGCCAGCAGCCCGTCCCTGGACAGGGGCCACCAAGAGACCCAGTACTTC. Protein: CASSPSLDRGHQETQYF.

The genes are TRBV7-3 and TRBJ2-6, with D perhaps TRBD1 (6 bases). Trimming took off 0 bases at V and 2 bases at J, with 17 bases between the two ends. The germline CDR1 and CDR2 sequences are SGHTA and FQGTGA. CDR3 length equals 19 residues. The DNA of the CDR3 is TGTGCCAGCAGCTTAACAGGGGGAACCAGAGTGCCTGGGGCCAACGTCCTGACTTTC. This gives the protein CASSLTGGTRVPGANVLTF.

This rearrangement joins TRBV7-9 to TRBJ2-4; TRBD1 or TRBD2 may be the D gene (5 bases each). Trimming pared 6 bases from V and 6 bases from J, leaving 18 bases between. CDR3 length: 15 amino acids. CDR1 is SEHNR, CDR2 FQNEAQ, per germline (reference sequence). The DNA for the CDR3 is TGTGCCAGCAGTATTTACCGGGACCTCCGAAACATTCAGTACTTC. This gives the protein CASSIYRDLRNIQYF.

The chain uses TRBV5-1 and TRBJ1-1; D ambiguous. The V gene's germline CDR1 is SGHRS and CDR2 YFSETQ. V was shortened by 4 bases and J by 4 bases, with 20 bases between the two germline ends. The CDR3 is made up of 16 amino acids. The DNA for the CDR3 is TGCGCCAGCAGCCCCCATTGGCCCGGCGGGTCCACTGAAGCTTTCTTT. Amino acid sequence: CASSPHWPGGSTEAFF.

There are a few counts of this clonotype. The chain links TRBV2 to TRBJ2-2; no firm D call. Trimming removed 1 base at V and 1 base at J, with 10 bases between. Per the germline V gene, CDR1 is SNHLY and CDR2 is FYNNEI. The CDR3 extends over 16 amino acids. CDR3 sequence (DNA): TGTGCCAGCAGTGAAGTCCGTCCCGGGAACACCGGGGAGCTGTTTTTT. Residues: CASSEVRPGNTGELFF.

This clonotype was seen only a few times. The rearrangement uses TRBV10-3 and TRBJ1-2; a possible D gene is TRBD1 (6 bases). CDR1 is ENHRY and CDR2 is SYGVKD in the germline V gene. This CDR3 contains 13 residues. V was shortened by 2 bases and J by 2 bases, with 6 bases between the two germline ends. The CDR3 DNA sequence: TGTGCCATCAGTGAGGGACAGAACTATGGCTACACCTTC. Its translation is CAISEGQNYGYTF.

CDR3 residues: CASSFRGTGVHNEQFF. The CDR3 DNA is TGTGCCAGCAGTTTCCGAGGGACAGGGGTCCACAATGAGCAGTTCTTC. This chain joins TRBV6-5 and TRBJ2-1; 10 nucleotides align to TRBD1. The CDR3 runs 16 residues. J lost 5 bases, V lost 4 bases, and 8 bases had no gene match. The germline CDR1 and CDR2 sequences are MNHEY and SVGAGI.

V usage is TRBV12-3 or TRBV12-4 and J usage is TRBJ1-5, with D perhaps TRBD1 (5 bases). V was clipped by 6 bases and J by 0 bases, with 9 bases between them. The CDR3 has 14 amino acids. CDR3 residues: CASSRTLSNQPQHF. In nucleotides, the CDR3 is TGTGCCAGCAGCAGGACACTTAGCAATCAGCCCCAGCATTTT.

This clonotype occurred many times. V usage is TRBV7-2 and J usage is TRBJ2-1; 9 bases are shared with TRBD2. Germline loops: CDR1 SGHTA, CDR2 FQGNSA. The CDR3 has 13 amino acids. J was trimmed by 7 bases and V by 5 bases; bases with no gene match: 3. The CDR3: CASSPLAGNEQFF. For the CDR3, the DNA is TGTGCCAGCAGCCCCCTAGCGGGGAATGAGCAGTTCTTC. Combining the CDR3 with reference TRBV7-2 and TRBJ2-1 gives the whole variable domain GAGVSQSPSNKVTEKGKDVELRCDPISGHTALYWYRQSLGQGLEFLIYFQGNSAPDKSGLPSDRFSAERTGGSVSTLTIQRTQQEDSAVYLCASSPLAGNEQFFGPGTRLTVL.

This clonotype came up a few times. The chain combines TRBV30 with TRBJ1-1, with TRBD1 identical over 8 bases. The V and J ends lost 3 bases and 5 bases, in that order; junction bases with no gene match: 8. The CDR3 runs to 14 residues. Germline lookup yields CDR1 GTSNPN and CDR2 SVGIG (reference sequence). The CDR3 region has the DNA TGTGCCTGGAGACTCGGACAGGGTGAAACTGAAGCTTTCTTT. Translation gives CAWRLGQGETEAFF.

This clonotype appeared a few times. V and J are TRBV3-1 and TRBJ1-2, with unresolved D. This CDR3 has 11 amino acids. V lost 5 bases to trimming and J lost 10 bases, with 11 bases between them. Per germline, CDR1 LGHDT and CDR2 YNNKEL (reference sequence). The CDR3: CASSYLKDYTF. CDR3 nucleotides: TGTGCCAGCAGCTACCTAAAGGACTACACCTTC.